The entry below gives a single T cell receptor (beta chain) sequence along with its context. The data originate from a study of blood T cell repertoires in COVID-19. The CDR3 is 15 amino acids. Looked up from germline, CDR1 is ENHRY and CDR2 is SYGVKD. V was pared by 0 bases and J by 2 bases, with 8 bases between. Only in-frame clones appear in the TCRdb table, and some are missing; sequencing was by immunoSEQ multiplex PCR. Of about 210,000 clones listed, roughly four fifths were seen once; the top ten hold around 12%. This clonotype originated in a woman aged 40-49 years with acute or convalescent COVID-19. The chain couples TRBV10-3 to TRBJ1-5; D gene uncertain. Sequenced input: peripheral blood. The DNA for the CDR3 is TGTGCCATCAGTGAGTCATGGGGAGGCAATCAGCCCCAGCATTTT. It is translated as CAISESWGGNQPQHF.